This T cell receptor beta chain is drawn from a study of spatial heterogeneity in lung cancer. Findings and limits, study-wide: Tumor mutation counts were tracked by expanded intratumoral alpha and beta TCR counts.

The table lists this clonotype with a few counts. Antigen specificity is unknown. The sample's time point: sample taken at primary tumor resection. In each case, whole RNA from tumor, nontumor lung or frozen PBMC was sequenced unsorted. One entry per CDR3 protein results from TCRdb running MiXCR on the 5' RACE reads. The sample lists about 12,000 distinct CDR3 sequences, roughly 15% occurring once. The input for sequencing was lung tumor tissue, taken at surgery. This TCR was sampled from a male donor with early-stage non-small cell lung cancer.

The CDR3 coding sequence is TGTGCCAGCAGTTTATCAGGCGGTGCTAACATTCAGTACTTC. It is translated as CASSLSGGANIQYF. The V call is TRBV28, the J call TRBJ2-4; the D is unclear. There are 14 residues in the CDR3. Germline CDR1 reads MDHEN; CDR2 reads SYDVKM. V lost 1 base to trimming and J lost 7 bases, with 11 bases between them.